This note documents a single T cell receptor (beta chain) sequence. Trimming cost V 5 bases and J 2 bases, with 16 bases left between them. The CDR3 sequence is 15 residues long. Per germline, CDR1 SEHNR and CDR2 FQNEAQ (reference sequence). Source study methods: From reference gene primer amplification, estimates of nucleated cell counts were derived. Assay: immunoSEQ multiplex PCR; the TCRdb copy retains only in-frame clones and omits some. V, J and clone size are taken as reported in that table, and D and trimming were inferred from the DNA itself. Of 150,000 to 190,000 clones listed, about four fifths were seen once; the top ten hold approximately 0.5%. The sample belongs to a study of blood T cell repertoires in COVID-19. The overall study: Samples representing acute and convalescent COVID-19 were sourced from the United States, Italy and Spain. T cells, B-cell-depleted T cells, or PBMCs provided the cDNA or gDNA that served as material.

Material for sequencing was peripheral blood. The rearrangement uses TRBV7-9 and TRBJ2-7, with a tentative D call TRBD2 (6 bases). This clonotype was sampled from a man aged 55 to 69 with acute or convalescent COVID-19. CDR3 residues: CASSNRIAETYEQYF. CDR3 DNA: TGTGCCAGCAGCAACCGGATAGCGGAAACCTACGAGCAGTACTTC.